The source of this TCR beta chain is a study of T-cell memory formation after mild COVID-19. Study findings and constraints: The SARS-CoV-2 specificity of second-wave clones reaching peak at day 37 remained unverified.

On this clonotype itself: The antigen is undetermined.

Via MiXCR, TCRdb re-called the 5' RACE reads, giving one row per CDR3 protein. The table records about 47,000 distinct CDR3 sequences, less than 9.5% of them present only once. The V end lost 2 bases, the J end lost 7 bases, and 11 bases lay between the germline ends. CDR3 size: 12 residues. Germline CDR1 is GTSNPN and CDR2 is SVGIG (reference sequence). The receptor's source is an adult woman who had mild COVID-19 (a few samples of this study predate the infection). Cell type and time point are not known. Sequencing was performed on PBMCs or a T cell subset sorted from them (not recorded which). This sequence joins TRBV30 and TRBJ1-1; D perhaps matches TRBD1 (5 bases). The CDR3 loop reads CAWSPSGVEAFF. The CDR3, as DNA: TGTGCCTGGAGTCCCTCGGGGGTTGAAGCTTTCTTT.